This T cell receptor beta chain was obtained from a study of human T cells and chemical hapten exposure (dated by TCRdb to the early 2020s). Some background on the complete study: Libraries were pooled for sequencing, and variation in per-sample TCR yields was attributed mainly to small differences in library volumes within the pool. This study followed changes in the peripheral blood TCR repertoire in vivo during primary and secondary sensitization of alopecia patients to the hapten diphenylcyclopropenone (DPC). Both TCR alpha and TCR beta chains were sequenced from each blood RNA sample.

Of note for this clonotype: What this receptor recognizes is not known. Per-nucleotide qualities are absent, and no much larger clonotype sits a single base away.

General study outcomes and caveats: DPC sensitization did not change the number of TCRs with a frequency above 1 in 1000, and there was no evidence of changes in global repertoire structure. After repeated subsampling, the strength of the expansion versus patch-test correlation and the threshold at which it became significant changed.

The germline V gene (reference sequence) supplies CDR1 GTSNPN and CDR2 SVGIG. From cysteine to phenylalanine, the CDR3 is 14 amino acids long. Just the 42-base CDR3 DNA is kept, in frame starting at base 1. Trimming removed 2 bases from V and 5 bases from J, leaving 14 bases between the germline ends. Library generation was performed with RACE. TCRdb shows the sequencer as NextSeq 500. Library preparation attached unique molecular identifiers to individual cDNA molecules for quantitative, reproducible TCR counting. The authors' pipeline ran thus. Samples had a median of 95,638 TCRs, with a range from about 23,224 to 690,600. The Decombinator software suite was used to annotate V, J and CDR3 in the TCR reads. For the PS versus PT1 abundance plots, all samples were subsampled to the same number of TCRs (28,000). TCRs were defined as expanded if absent before sensitization and observed at least eight times at the 2-week time point. TCRdb redid the processing of the public reads, applying fastp at Q25 and MiXCR, and retained in-frame beta chains. Duplicate CDR3 protein sequences are folded into a single record with the most common DNA and genes. The V and J calls shown here were made by TCRdb, not taken from the authors' results. The sample has 55,000 to 75,000 distinct CDR3 sequences on record, about 6.5% of them singletons. The ten largest clones take up around 3.4% of the sample.

The sample's time point label is to be understood as: healthy volunteer bleed at 6 weeks. Total RNA was extracted from unfractionated whole blood collected in Tempus Blood RNA tubes. Five or six healthy volunteers served as TCR sequencing controls and were bled at day 0, 2 weeks and 6 weeks. The chain was built from TRBV30 and TRBJ2-3; no D gene call is confident. The sequence was collected from a female donor in good health. Some clones in this sample may be carry-over from other donors' samples. Sequences were obtained from whole blood. CDR3 region: CAWSWGSGQDTQYF. The nucleotides read TGTGCCTGGAGTTGGGGTAGTGGGCAAGATACGCAGTATTTT.